This T cell receptor (beta chain) was retrieved from a study of T cells expressing NK-cell markers. From its re-call of the 5' RACE reads, TCRdb lists each CDR3 protein once, without DNA. The table lists hundreds of thousands of distinct CDR3 sequences. The CDR3 consists of 15 residues. Germline V lookup: CDR1 MNHNS, CDR2 SASEGT. The TCR was taken from a woman aged 18-69 years in good health. The sample consisted of blood T cells: a sorted CD56 or NKG2C T cell subset, CD4+ or CD8+ T cells, or bulk PBMC T cells (not recorded which). This sequence joins TRBV6-1 and TRBJ1-1; TCRdb's D call of TRBD1 is untestable without DNA. The chain's CDR3 is CASSLGQGGNTEAFF.